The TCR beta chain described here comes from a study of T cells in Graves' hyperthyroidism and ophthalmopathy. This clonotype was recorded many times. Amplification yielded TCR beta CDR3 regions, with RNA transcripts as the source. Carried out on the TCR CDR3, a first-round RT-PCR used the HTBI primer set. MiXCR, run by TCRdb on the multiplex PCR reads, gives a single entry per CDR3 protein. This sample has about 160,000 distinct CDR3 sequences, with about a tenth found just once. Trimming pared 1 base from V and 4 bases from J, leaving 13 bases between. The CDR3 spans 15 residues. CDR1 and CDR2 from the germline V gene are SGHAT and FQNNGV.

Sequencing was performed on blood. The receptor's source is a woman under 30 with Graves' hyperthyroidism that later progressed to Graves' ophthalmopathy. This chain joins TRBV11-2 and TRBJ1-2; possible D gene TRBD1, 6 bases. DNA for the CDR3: TGTGCCAGCAGCTTAGCTGGGGGGCAGATCTATGGCTACACCTTC. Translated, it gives CASSLAGGQIYGYTF.